The 5 T cell receptor beta chains below were found in one sample sequenced in a study of radiotherapy plus CTLA-4 blockade in lung cancer. Sequenced by immunoSEQ multiplex PCR; TCRdb stores in-frame clones only, minus some. This repertoire shows approximately 98,000 clones, roughly 80% found once; its top ten account for 3% to 3.5%. The input for sequencing was peripheral blood, taken from a patient treated with radiotherapy plus ipilimumab. The receptors originated from a human donor with non-small cell lung cancer who had a partial response to radiotherapy plus ipilimumab.

The chain joins TRBV6-5 to TRBJ2-3; 7 bases line up with TRBD2. This CDR3 region has 15 residues. V shed 5 bases, J shed 1 base, and the junction held 6 bases outside the gene matches. Germline-derived CDR1 and CDR2 are MNHEY and SVGAGI. The CDR3: CASSPLRGGTDTQYF. CDR3 nucleotide sequence: TGTGCCAGCAGTCCCCTCCGGGGGGGCACAGATACGCAGTATTTT.

This clone appeared a few times. The rearrangement joins TRBV5-1 to TRBJ1-1, with D tentatively TRBD1 (6 bases). The germline gives CDR1 SGHRS, CDR2 YFSETQ. V was cut by 0 bases and J by 1 base, with 13 bases left in between. The CDR3 spans 16 residues. In DNA, the CDR3 is TGCGCCAGCAGCTTGGCGGCAGGGGAGGGGAACACTGAAGCTTTCTTT. Residues: CASSLAAGEGNTEAFF.

The chain couples TRBV7-2 to TRBJ1-1, with D tentatively TRBD1 (5 bases). Germline CDR1 SGHTA, CDR2 FQGNSA. V was cut by 5 bases and J by 8 bases, with 21 bases left in between. This CDR3 is built from 15 residues. In nucleotides, the CDR3 is TGTGCCAGCAGCCAACAATACGGGCAGGGTCTAGAAGCTTTCTTT. Translating gives CASSQQYGQGLEAFF.

This chain links TRBV7-2 with TRBJ1-1, with 7 bases that match TRBD1. Germline lookup yields CDR1 SGHTA and CDR2 FQGNSA. The J segment lost 4 bases and the V segment lost 8 bases, leaving 7 bases of the junction unmatched. The CDR3 covers 13 residues. The CDR3 spells CASRPGTVTEAFF. The DNA of the CDR3 is TGTGCCAGCCGTCCCGGGACAGTCACTGAAGCTTTCTTT.

Worth noting for this clone: A junction end diverges from the germline sequence, so it may reflect a read error. The rearrangement uses TRBV27 and TRBJ2-5, with 13 bases aligning to TRBD2. Germline-derived CDR1 and CDR2 are MNHEY and SMNVEV (reference sequence). The CDR3 runs 16 residues. The DNA for the CDR3 is TGTGCCAGCGGGACTAGCGGGACCCTTGGGCAAGAGACCCGGTACTTC. Protein sequence: CASGTSGTLGQETRYF.